The 5 T cell receptor beta chains below all came from one sample that was sequenced in a study of read filtering for tumor transcriptome and immune sequencing. The library was built from around 0.4 ug RNA with molecular barcoded adaptors for alpha/delta and beta/gamma chains. From the reads, TCRdb called clonotypes with MiXCR, one entry per CDR3 protein. Of roughly 27,000 distinct CDR3 sequences listed, 13% to 15% were seen once; the top ten hold around 47%. Sample: a population of CD138-negative cells sorted from bone marrow. The receptor source for this set is a donor over 35 with multiple myeloma.

Ten or more counts support this clonotype. The rearrangement links TRBV30 to TRBJ1-5; D is uncertain. V gave up 0 bases and J gave up 0 bases, with 6 bases separating them. Germline CDR1 reads GTSNPN; CDR2 reads SVGIG (reference sequence). The CDR3 is 14 residues long. The CDR3 coding sequence is TGTGCCTGGAGTGTAGTCAGTAGCAATCAGCCCCAGCATTTT. Translation: CAWSVVSSNQPQHF.

This clonotype occurred many times. The chain joins TRBV4-2 to TRBJ1-1; no definite D call. The V and J ends lost 4 bases and 0 bases respectively, with 12 bases between them. This CDR3 has 15 amino acids. The germline CDR1 and CDR2 sequences are LGHNA and YNFKEQ. The DNA of the CDR3 is TGTGCCAGCAGCCCTCCCGGGTTACTGAACACTGAAGCTTTCTTT. Its protein is CASSPPGLLNTEAFF.

In this sample, this clonotype turned up many times. The V gene is TRBV5-1, the J gene TRBJ2-1; D unclear. Trimming took off 0 bases at V and 3 bases at J, with 10 bases between the two ends. CDR3 length equals 15 residues. Germline V gene lookup returns CDR1 SGHRS and CDR2 YFSETQ. The CDR3 nucleotides read TGCGCCAGCAGCTTGGACTCAACCCTCTACAATGAGCAGTTCTTC. Amino acid sequence: CASSLDSTLYNEQFF.

On this clonotype: A single base separates this from a much larger clone, so it may be a read error. V usage is TRBV6-2 or TRBV6-3 and J usage is TRBJ2-1; D is unclear. This CDR3 has 16 amino acids. Germline lookup yields CDR1 MNHEY and CDR2 SVGEGT. Between the trimmed V and J ends, which lost 5 bases and 6 bases, there was a span of 20 bases. The CDR3 DNA reads TGTGCCAGCAGTCTCAGACCGACCGAAGGTTCCAATGAGCAGTTCTTC. Amino acids: CASSLRPTEGSNEQFF.

This clonotype has only a few counts. A junction boundary mismatches the germline segment, possibly from a read error. The rearrangement links TRBV5-1 to TRBJ1-1; D unresolved. The CDR3 has 13 residues. The germline V gene encodes CDR1 SGHRS and CDR2 YFSETQ. This chain's CDR3 is CASNTRENTEALF. The DNA of the CDR3 is TGCGCCAGCAACACCCGGGAGAACACTGAAGCTCTCTTT.